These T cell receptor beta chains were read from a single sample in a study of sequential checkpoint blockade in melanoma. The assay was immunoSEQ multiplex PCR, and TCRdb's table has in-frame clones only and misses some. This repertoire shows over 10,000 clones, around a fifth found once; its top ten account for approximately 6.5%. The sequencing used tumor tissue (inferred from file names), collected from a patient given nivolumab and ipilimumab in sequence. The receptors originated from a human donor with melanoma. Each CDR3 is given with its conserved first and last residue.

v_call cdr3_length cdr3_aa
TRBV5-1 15 CASSPGSPGWNEQFF
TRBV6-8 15 CASSSPREGNTEAFF
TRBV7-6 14 CASSSRQGYNEQFF
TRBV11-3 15 CASSLVTELSYEQYF
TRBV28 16 CASSFDLSATNEKLFF
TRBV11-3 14 CASSLATEYNEQFF
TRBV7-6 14 CASSFQGLGQPQHF
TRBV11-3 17 CASSFTLGLESSYEQYF
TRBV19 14 CASSSMAGKETQYF
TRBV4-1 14 CASSQRDRGFEQYF
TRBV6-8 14 CASLGLAGLREQYF
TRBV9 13 CASSQRNTGELFF
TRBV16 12 CASSLRREDEVF
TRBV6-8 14 CASSTGQGYEKLFF
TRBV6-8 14 CASSYSEGSYEQYF
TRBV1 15 CASSQVGISGNTIYF
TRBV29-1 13 CSDPDRGLNEQYF
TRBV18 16 CASSPTGFRSGNTIYF
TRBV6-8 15 CASSYVRSAGQPQHF
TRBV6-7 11 CASSYSHEAFF
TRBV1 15 CASSRLAGGRNEQFF
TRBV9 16 CASSPNGLAGTDTQYF
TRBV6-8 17 CASSLLGAGFNTGELFF
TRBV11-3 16 CASSHGTSGIGGELFF
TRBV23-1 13 CASSQVTGGRAFF
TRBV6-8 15 CASSYDRADTGELFF
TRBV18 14 CASSPPTQENIQYF
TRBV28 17 CASSPMGAGGHKNIQYF
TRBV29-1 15 CSVKEQGGLGEKLFF
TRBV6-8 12 CASSDPGYGYTF
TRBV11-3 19 CASSLAWDRGPSGANVLTF
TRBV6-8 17 CASSYSFSGRGNQPQHF
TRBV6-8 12 CASSGGGPRAFF
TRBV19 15 CASSKERGAQETQYF
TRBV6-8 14 CASRGSGSVTEAFF
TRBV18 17 CASSPIILAGGQETQYF
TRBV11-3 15 CASSLERRQCRPQHF
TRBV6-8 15 CASSPAGASNQPQHF
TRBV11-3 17 CASSSAGSGASNNEQFF
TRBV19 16 CASSTPALRRTGELFF
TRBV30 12 CACIAGAGEQYF
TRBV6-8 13 CASSFTENTEAFF
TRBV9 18 CASLGTSGGHSSYNEQFF
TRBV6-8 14 CASSYLGTNEKLFF
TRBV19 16 CASSIWTGDLWAEAFF
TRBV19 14 CASSAQGAYYGYTF
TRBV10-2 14 CASNRGIGGNTIYF
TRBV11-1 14 CASGSAGGIYEQYF
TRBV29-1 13 CSVQGDTNEKLFF
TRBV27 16 CASSHLTGASYNEQFF
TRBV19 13 CASSSTRNTEAFF
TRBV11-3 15 CASSSMGGGNQPQHF